One and the same sample provided the 19 T cell receptor beta chains below, sequenced in a study of CD8 T cells in Susac syndrome. RNA, at about 0.45 to 1 ug, was reverse transcribed with random hexamers. One entry per CDR3 protein, called by TCRdb with MiXCR from the immunoSEQ multiplex PCR reads. Of some 200,000 distinct CDR3 sequences detected, more than 85% appear once; the ten largest clones hold less than 0.2%. Source material: CD8+ T cells from PBMCs. These receptors were collected from a human donor with Susac syndrome.

The V gene is TRBV5-1, the J gene TRBJ2-3; possible D gene TRBD1, 6 bases. In germline, CDR1 is SGHRS, CDR2 YFSETQ. Trimming shortened V by 4 bases and J by 0 bases, and 12 bases separated the two germline ends. The CDR3 runs to 15 residues. The CDR3 sequence: CASSLRTDSTDTQYF. In DNA, the CDR3 is TGCGCCAGCAGCCTCCGGACAGACAGCACAGATACGCAGTATTTT.

V and J are TRBV27 and TRBJ2-1; D remains unclear. The germline gives CDR1 MNHEY, CDR2 SMNVEV (reference sequence). V lost 5 bases and J 0 bases, leaving 11 bases between the germline ends. The CDR3 runs to 15 residues. CDR3: CASSIDASSYNEQFF. The CDR3 nucleotides read TGTGCCAGCAGTATTGACGCTAGCTCCTACAATGAGCAGTTCTTC.

The chain uses TRBV29-1 and TRBJ2-1; D possibly corresponds to TRBD2 (7 bases). CDR3 length: 12 amino acids. The germline V gene has CDR1 SQVTM and CDR2 ANQGSEA. Trimming took off 4 bases at V and 7 bases at J, with 11 bases between the two ends. CDR3: CSVVAGANEQFF. The DNA of the CDR3 is TGCAGCGTTGTTGCGGGGGCAAATGAGCAGTTCTTC.

This chain uses TRBV7-2 with TRBJ2-2, with 7 bases aligning to TRBD2. The trim removed 5 bases at V and 7 bases at J, leaving 1 base unmatched. The CDR3 spans 12 residues. In germline, CDR1 is SGHTA, CDR2 FQGNSA. The CDR3 DNA follows: TGTGCCAGCAGCACTAGCGTCGGGGAGCTGTTTTTT. Its protein product is CASSTSVGELFF.

This chain uses TRBV28 with TRBJ1-2; no reliable D call. This CDR3 is built from 13 residues. V lost 6 bases and J lost 4, with 12 bases in between. Germline lookup yields CDR1 MDHEN and CDR2 SYDVKM. CDR3 nucleotide sequence: TGTGCCAGCAGCCCCGACGGCGGCTATGGCTACACCTTC. Encoded protein: CASSPDGGYGYTF.

The V and J genes are TRBV29-1 and TRBJ2-5; 7 bases line up with TRBD2. The V gene's germline CDR1 is SQVTM and CDR2 ANQGSEA. This CDR3 spans 12 amino acids. After removal of 4 bases from V and 4 bases from J, the junction contained 3 bases not matched to a gene. This CDR3 is CSVAREVETQYF. The CDR3 region has the DNA TGCAGCGTTGCCCGGGAGGTAGAGACCCAGTACTTC.

V gene TRBV7-2 combines with J gene TRBJ1-6; D gene uncertain. Per the germline V gene, CDR1 is SGHTA and CDR2 is FQGNSA. The CDR3 is made up of 16 amino acids. The V gene lost 4 bases and the J gene lost 8 bases, with 18 bases spanning the gap. The DNA of the CDR3 is TGTGCCAGCAGCTGGGTTGCGACGGCCTCGCATTCACCCCTCCACTTT. It encodes CASSWVATASHSPLHF.

This clonotype was counted once. The chain employs TRBV7-8 and TRBJ1-4; D is unclear. CDR1 is SGHVS and CDR2 is FQNEAQ in the germline V gene. Trimming took off 5 bases at V and 4 bases at J, with 5 bases between the two ends. The CDR3 extends over 12 amino acids. This chain's CDR3 is CASSRVNEKLFF. As DNA, the CDR3 is TGTGCCAGCAGCCGAGTTAATGAAAAACTGTTTTTT. Using reference TRBV7-8 and TRBJ1-4 for the parts outside the CDR3, the full variable domain is GAGVSQSPRYKVAKRGQDVALRCDPISGHVSLFWYQQALGQGPEFLTYFQNEAQLDKSGLPSDRFFAERPEGSVSTLKIQRTQQEDSAVYLCASSRVNEKLFFGSGTQLSVL.

The chain combines TRBV6-5 with TRBJ1-1; D is unresolved. V was cut by 5 bases and J by 3 bases, with 10 bases left in between. This CDR3 region has 13 residues. Germline V gives CDR1 MNHEY, CDR2 SVGAGI. For the CDR3, the DNA is TGTGCCAGCAGTCAGAGGGTTCACACTGAAGCTTTCTTT. Amino acid sequence: CASSQRVHTEAFF.

The chain combines TRBV29-1 with TRBJ2-7; 11 bases are shared with TRBD2. Trimming took 5 bases from V and 0 from J; bases not matched to a gene: 6. The CDR3 consists of 15 residues. Per germline, CDR1 SQVTM and CDR2 ANQGSEA. The CDR3 DNA sequence: TGCAGCGTTTTGTTTAGCGGGAGGGACTCCTACGAGCAGTACTTC. It specifies CSVLFSGRDSYEQYF.

The chain carries TRBV20-1 and TRBJ1-2; 7 nucleotides match TRBD1. The CDR3 has 14 residues. V dropped 0 bases and J dropped 4; count of bases not matched to a gene: 5. Germline loops: CDR1 DFQATT, CDR2 SNEGSKA (reference sequence). The CDR3 sequence is CSARESPGGYGYTF. The CDR3 DNA reads TGCAGTGCTAGAGAGTCCCCAGGGGGCTATGGCTACACCTTC.

The chain combines TRBV28 with TRBJ2-7; 10 bases align to TRBD2. Germline-derived CDR1 and CDR2 are MDHEN and SYDVKM. With 4 bases clipped from V and 1 base from J, the junction kept 7 bases outside the gene matches. This CDR3 is 16 amino acids long. The CDR3 protein is CASSSLLAGLSYEQYF. The CDR3 region has the DNA TGTGCCAGCAGTTCCCTACTAGCGGGACTATCCTACGAGCAGTACTTC.

This rearrangement joins TRBV11-2 to TRBJ2-7; 11 bases match TRBD2. Losses at the gene ends were 1 base for V and 3 bases for J; bases not matched to a gene: 2. The germline gives CDR1 SGHAT, CDR2 FQNNGV. This CDR3 is built from 15 residues. In DNA form, the CDR3 reads TGTGCCAGCAGCTTAGTAGCGGGGGGGTACTACGAGCAGTACTTC. Encoded protein: CASSLVAGGYYEQYF.

Comments on this clonotype: The germline gene is not matched at one end of the junction; a read error may be the cause. This sequence joins TRBV7-7 and TRBJ2-4; 10 positions match TRBD2. Germline assignment: CDR1 SSHAT and CDR2 FNYEAQ (reference sequence). The CDR3 is 17 amino acids. CDR3 in DNA: TGTGCTAGCAGCCGGACTAGCGGAGGGATAGCCAAAAACATTCAGTACTTC. Encoded protein: CASSRTSGGIAKNIQYF.

The chain has TRBV6-5 and TRBJ2-7; 7 bases align to TRBD1. Trimming cost V 2 bases and J 3 bases; bases outside gene matches: 7. The CDR3 is made up of 15 amino acids. Germline V gene lookup returns CDR1 MNHEY and CDR2 SVGAGI. The CDR3 region is CASSYGQDVGYEQYF. The CDR3 region has the DNA TGTGCCAGCAGTTACGGACAGGACGTCGGCTACGAGCAGTACTTC.

The chain couples TRBV28 to TRBJ1-1; 9 bases are shared with TRBD1. The CDR3 contains 15 residues. With V trimmed by 5 bases and J by 6 bases, 10 bases remained unmatched. Germline V lookup: CDR1 MDHEN, CDR2 SYDVKM. The CDR3 DNA is TGTGCCAGCAGTCCTACCGGGACAGGGCTTCCTGAAGCTTTCTTT. As protein: CASSPTGTGLPEAFF.

The rearrangement uses TRBV25-1 and TRBJ1-6; D is unclear. In germline, CDR1 is MGHDK, CDR2 SYGVNS. The CDR3 is made up of 15 amino acids. With 1 base removed from V and 8 bases from J, the gap between germline ends came to 12 bases. Here the CDR3 DNA reads TGTGCCAGCAGTGAATGGTTGAGATCGGATTCACCCCTCCACTTT. Protein: CASSEWLRSDSPLHF.

The chain combines TRBV7-6 with TRBJ2-1; 10 bases are a match to TRBD2. The trim removed 1 base at V and 9 bases at J, leaving 9 bases unmatched. This CDR3 is 16 amino acids long. Per the germline V gene, CDR1 is SGHVS and CDR2 is FNYEAQ. The chain's CDR3 is CASSLGRAGGPGEQFF. CDR3 DNA sequence: TGTGCCAGCAGCTTAGGTCGAGCGGGAGGGCCGGGTGAGCAGTTCTTC.

The count of this clonotype is one. This rearrangement joins TRBV5-1 to TRBJ2-7; D is ambiguous. CDR3 length equals 14 residues. V was pared by 1 base and J by 2 bases, with 10 bases between. Germline CDR1 is SGHRS and CDR2 is YFSETQ. CDR3 nucleotide sequence: TGCGCCAGCAGCTTGTTGGTGGGCGCCTACGAGCAGTACTTC. Translation: CASSLLVGAYEQYF.